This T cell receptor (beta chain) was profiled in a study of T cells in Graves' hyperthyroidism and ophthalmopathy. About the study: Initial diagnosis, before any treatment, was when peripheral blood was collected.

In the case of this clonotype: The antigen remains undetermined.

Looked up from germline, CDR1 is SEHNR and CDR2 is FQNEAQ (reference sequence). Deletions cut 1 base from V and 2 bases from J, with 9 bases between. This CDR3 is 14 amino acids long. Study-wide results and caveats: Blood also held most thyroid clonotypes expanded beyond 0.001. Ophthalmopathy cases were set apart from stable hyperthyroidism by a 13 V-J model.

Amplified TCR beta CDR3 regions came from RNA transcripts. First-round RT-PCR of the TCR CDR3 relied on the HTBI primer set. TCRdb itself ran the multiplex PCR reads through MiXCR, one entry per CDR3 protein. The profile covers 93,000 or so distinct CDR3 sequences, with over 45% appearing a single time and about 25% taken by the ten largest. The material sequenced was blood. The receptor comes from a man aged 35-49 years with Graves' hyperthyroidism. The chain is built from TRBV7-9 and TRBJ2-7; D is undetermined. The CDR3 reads CASSLGERTYEQYF. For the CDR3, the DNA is TGTGCCAGCAGCTTAGGGGAACGAACCTACGAGCAGTACTTC. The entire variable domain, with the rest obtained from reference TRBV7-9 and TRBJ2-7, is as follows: DTGVSQNPRHKITKRGQNVTFRCDPISEHNRLYWYRQTLGQGPEFLTYFQNEAQLEKSRLLSDRFSAERPKGSFSTLEIQRTEQGDSAMYLCASSLGERTYEQYFGPGTRLTVT.